This T cell receptor (beta chain) comes out of a study of blood T cell repertoires in COVID-19. Study context: PBMCs, B-cell-depleted T cells, or T cells were the source of the cDNA or gDNA that made up the material.

The CDR3 contains 16 residues. The J segment lost 7 bases and the V segment lost 3 bases, leaving 10 bases of the junction unmatched. Per the germline V gene, CDR1 is MNHNY and CDR2 is SVGAGI (reference sequence). Sequencing was performed with immunoSEQ multiplex PCR; in TCRdb, only in-frame clones are kept and a portion is missing. This sample carries some 140,000 clones, around 78% of them seen once, and the ten largest clones take approximately 11%. Source material: peripheral blood. The clonotype originates from a human donor in a cohort sampled during active COVID-19. J is TRBJ2-7 and V is TRBV6-6; TRBD1 agrees at 12 bases. Written as DNA, the CDR3 is TGTGCCAGCAGTTATCTTTTGGGACAGGGGGCAGGGGAGCAGTACTTC. It translates to CASSYLLGQGAGEQYF.